One sample yielded the 15 T cell receptor beta chains listed below, sequenced in a study of blood T cell repertoires in COVID-19. The repertoire was sequenced with immunoSEQ multiplex PCR; TCRdb's copy has only in-frame clones and lacks some. The data hold about 67,000 clones, with about nine tenths observed a single time. Sample: peripheral blood. These receptors all come from a man aged 45-65 years with active COVID-19.

This clone was found a few times. This chain joins TRBV7-2 and TRBJ1-3; 8 bases line up with TRBD1. With V trimmed by 3 bases and J by 0 bases, 4 bases remained unmatched. The germline CDR1 and CDR2 sequences are SGHTA and FQGNSA. The CDR3 is 16 amino acids. CDR3 amino acids: CASSFFTGGSGNTIYF. The CDR3 nucleotides are TGTGCCAGCAGCTTCTTCACAGGGGGCTCTGGAAACACCATATATTTT.

The chain couples TRBV6-2 or TRBV6-3 to TRBJ1-5; 7 bases line up with TRBD1. Trimming at V came to 4 bases and at J to 9 bases, leaving 9 bases not matched to a gene. This CDR3 contains 14 residues. CDR1 is MNHEY and CDR2 is SVGEGT in the germline V gene. The CDR3 region has the DNA TGTGCCAGCAGTTCCCCGACAGGGAGTGTGCCCCAGCATTTT. Translating it yields CASSSPTGSVPQHF.

The V gene is TRBV5-5, the J gene TRBJ2-1; 12 nucleotides align to TRBD2. The CDR3 runs to 16 residues. V shed 2 bases, J shed 4 bases, and the junction held 4 bases outside the gene matches. CDR1 SGHKS and CDR2 YYEKEE come from the germline V gene (reference sequence). The chain's CDR3 is CASSFPGLAGYNEQFF. The CDR3 DNA is TGTGCCAGCAGCTTTCCCGGACTAGCGGGATACAATGAGCAGTTCTTC.

This clone was counted a single time. The gene calls are TRBV10-3 and TRBJ2-3, with 8 bases lining up with TRBD2. The trim removed 6 bases at V and 2 bases at J, leaving 4 bases unmatched. Germline loops: CDR1 ENHRY, CDR2 SYGVKD. CDR3 size: 14 residues. In nucleotides, the CDR3 is TGTGCCATCAGCGCGGGGGGCCCCACAGATACGCAGTATTTT. Translation gives CAISAGGPTDTQYF.

V usage is TRBV28 and J usage is TRBJ2-7; 11 nucleotides line up with TRBD1. This CDR3 has 15 amino acids. Losses at the gene ends were 5 bases for V and 5 bases for J; bases not matched to a gene: 8. Germline V gene sequence: CDR1 MDHEN, CDR2 SYDVKM. The CDR3, as DNA: TGTGCCAGCAGTCAACTAGGACAGGGGGCCCACGAGCAGTACTTC. The encoded protein is CASSQLGQGAHEQYF. The full variable domain, with the rest looked up from reference TRBV28 and TRBJ2-7, is DVKVTQSSRYLVKRTGEKVFLECVQDMDHENMFWYRQDPGLGLRLIYFSYDVKMKEKGDIPEGYSVSREKKERFSLILESASTNQTSMYLCASSQLGQGAHEQYFGPGTRLTVT.

The V and J genes are TRBV19 and TRBJ2-1; 8 nucleotides match TRBD2. Trimming at V came to 7 bases and at J to 2 bases, leaving 4 bases not matched to a gene. The CDR3 extends over 14 amino acids. The germline V gene encodes CDR1 LNHDA and CDR2 SQIVND (reference sequence). The CDR3 protein is CASTTSGTYNEQFF. The CDR3 coding sequence is TGTGCCAGTACAACTAGCGGAACCTACAATGAGCAGTTCTTC.

The chain has TRBV7-9 and TRBJ1-5, with D perhaps TRBD1 (5 bases). CDR1 is SEHNR, CDR2 FQNEAQ, per germline (reference sequence). The CDR3 contains 15 residues. V dropped 1 base and J dropped 0 bases, with 7 bases sitting between them. CDR3: CASSLGGYSNQPQHF. As DNA, the CDR3 is TGTGCCAGCAGCTTAGGGGGCTATAGCAATCAGCCCCAGCATTTT.

V gene TRBV5-6 combines with J gene TRBJ2-1, with D possibly TRBD1 on 6 matching bases. CDR3 length equals 14 residues. Trimming left V 5 bases short and J 6 bases short, with 15 bases between. The germline gives CDR1 SGHDT, CDR2 YYEEEE. The CDR3 region has the DNA TGTGCCAGCAGTCTATCCGGGACAAGCAATGAGCAGTTCTTC. The encoded protein is CASSLSGTSNEQFF.

This chain uses TRBV4-3 with TRBJ1-2; D uncertain. The CDR3 length is 16 residues. The germline CDR1 and CDR2 sequences are LGHNA and YSLEER. V was trimmed by 5 bases and J by 2 bases, leaving 18 bases between them. DNA of the CDR3: TGCGCCAGCAGCACAAGATTGGGAGGCCTAAACTATGGCTACACCTTC. This sequence encodes CASSTRLGGLNYGYTF.

The V call is TRBV6-2 or TRBV6-3, the J call TRBJ2-7; TRBD1 might be the D (6 bases). In germline, CDR1 is MNHEY, CDR2 SVGEGT. The CDR3 has 16 residues. The V gene lost 6 bases and the J gene lost 0 bases, with 18 bases spanning the gap. The CDR3 loop reads CASSPRGRGASYEQYF. The CDR3 DNA reads TGTGCCAGCAGCCCCCGAGGCAGGGGAGCCTCCTACGAGCAGTACTTC.

The chain links TRBV4-3 to TRBJ2-7; 9 bases agree with TRBD1. The V gene end was trimmed by 4 bases and the J gene end by 2 bases; junction bases not matched to a gene: 3. The germline V gene has CDR1 LGHNA and CDR2 YSLEER. The CDR3 consists of 14 residues. CDR3 residues: CASSLGQGTYEQYF. As DNA, the CDR3 is TGCGCCAGCAGCCTGGGACAGGGTACCTACGAGCAGTACTTC.

The chain has TRBV18 and TRBJ1-2; 10 bases fit TRBD1. In germline, CDR1 is KGHSH, CDR2 LQKENI. The ends lost 6 bases at V and 3 bases at J; junction bases unmatched: 7. This CDR3 spans 15 amino acids. This CDR3 is CASSLRQGADYGYTF. DNA for the CDR3: TGTGCCAGCTCCCTTCGACAGGGGGCAGACTATGGCTACACCTTC.

V and J are TRBV7-2 and TRBJ1-6; D gene uncertain. This CDR3 is built from 14 residues. Germline V gene sequence: CDR1 SGHTA, CDR2 FQGNSA. V was trimmed by 1 base and J by 9 bases, leaving 10 bases between them. The CDR3 here is CASSLGRSSSPLHF. Written as DNA, the CDR3 is TGTGCCAGCAGCTTAGGCAGGTCGAGTTCACCCCTCCACTTT.

This rearrangement joins TRBV7-3 to TRBJ2-5, with 8 bases fitting TRBD1. The V gene's germline CDR1 is SGHTA and CDR2 FQGTGA. CDR3 size: 16 residues. The V gene end was trimmed by 2 bases and the J gene end by 2 bases; junction bases not matched to a gene: 7. CDR3 in amino acids: CASSLGQGVGQETQYF. CDR3 nucleotides: TGTGCCAGCAGCTTAGGACAGGGAGTAGGGCAAGAGACCCAGTACTTC.

As DNA, the CDR3 is TGTGCCAGCAGTACTAGCTCAAGCACAGATACGCAGTATTTT. It encodes CASSTSSSTDTQYF. The chain couples TRBV27 to TRBJ2-3; tentatively, D is TRBD2 (6 bases). Germline-derived CDR1 and CDR2 are MNHEY and SMNVEV (reference sequence). Trimming removed 5 bases at V and 0 bases at J, with 9 bases between. The CDR3 has 14 amino acids.